These 5 T cell receptor beta chains originate from one sample sequenced in a study of patients and donors after allogeneic stem cell transplantation. TCRdb re-analysed the RT-PCR reads in MiXCR, keeping a single row per CDR3 protein. This table has more than 9,000 distinct CDR3 sequences, around 20% appearing once. The sequencing sample was made of blood, either unsorted or a sorted T cell fraction (not recorded which). Every receptor here comes from a human donor who was either an allogeneic HSCT recipient or a stem cell or donor lymphocyte infusion donor (not recorded which). It is not recorded whose cells these are; they may come from a transplant donor.

The chain links TRBV29-1 to TRBJ2-7, with D hard to call. The length of the CDR3 is 12 residues. The V gene lost 4 bases and the J gene lost 2 bases, with 9 bases spanning the gap. Germline-derived CDR1 and CDR2 are SQVTM and ANQGSEA. The CDR3 bases are TGCAGCGTTGGAGTCAACCCCTACGAGCAGTACTTC. Translating it yields CSVGVNPYEQYF.

This clonotype was observed at least ten times. The genes are TRBV5-1 and TRBJ2-7; no clear D gene. CDR1 SGHRS and CDR2 YFSETQ come from the germline V gene. CDR3 length: 12 amino acids. V was clipped by 5 bases and J by 4 bases, with 10 bases between them. This CDR3 reads CASRSDAYEQYF. CDR3 in DNA: TGCGCCAGCAGATCGGACGCATACGAGCAGTACTTC.

In this sample, this clonotype turned up many times. V gene TRBV7-6 combines with J gene TRBJ2-1; TRBD1 matches at 7 bases. The trim removed 2 bases at V and 0 bases at J, leaving 7 bases unmatched. The CDR3 spans 17 residues. Germline V CDR1 and CDR2: SGHVS, FNYEAQ. CDR3 protein: CASSLRGQALSYNEQFF. Written as DNA, the CDR3 is TGTGCCAGCAGCTTACGCGGACAGGCCCTCTCCTACAATGAGCAGTTCTTC.

The chain is built from TRBV6-1 and TRBJ2-7; D is unresolved. The CDR3 is 10 residues long. Germline V gene lookup returns CDR1 MNHNS and CDR2 SASEGT. V was shortened by 7 bases and J by 2 bases, with 3 bases between the two germline ends. The DNA of the CDR3 is TGTGCCAGCAATACCTACGAGCAGTACTTC. This codes for CASNTYEQYF.

The rearrangement uses TRBV2 and TRBJ2-3; D gene uncertain. Looked up from germline, CDR1 is SNHLY and CDR2 is FYNNEI. This CDR3 contains 16 residues. The germline V and J ends were trimmed by 5 bases and 2 bases, with 17 bases remaining between them. The CDR3 loop is CASSQQTAYSTDTQYF. The CDR3 nucleotides read TGTGCCAGCAGTCAGCAGACTGCCTACTCCACAGATACGCAGTATTTT. The variable domain in full, completed from reference TRBV2 and TRBJ2-3, reads EPEVTQTPSHQVTQMGQEVILRCVPISNHLYFYWYRQILGQKVEFLVSFYNNEISEKSEIFDDQFSVERPDGSNFTLKIRSTKLEDSAMYFCASSQQTAYSTDTQYFGPGTRLTVL.